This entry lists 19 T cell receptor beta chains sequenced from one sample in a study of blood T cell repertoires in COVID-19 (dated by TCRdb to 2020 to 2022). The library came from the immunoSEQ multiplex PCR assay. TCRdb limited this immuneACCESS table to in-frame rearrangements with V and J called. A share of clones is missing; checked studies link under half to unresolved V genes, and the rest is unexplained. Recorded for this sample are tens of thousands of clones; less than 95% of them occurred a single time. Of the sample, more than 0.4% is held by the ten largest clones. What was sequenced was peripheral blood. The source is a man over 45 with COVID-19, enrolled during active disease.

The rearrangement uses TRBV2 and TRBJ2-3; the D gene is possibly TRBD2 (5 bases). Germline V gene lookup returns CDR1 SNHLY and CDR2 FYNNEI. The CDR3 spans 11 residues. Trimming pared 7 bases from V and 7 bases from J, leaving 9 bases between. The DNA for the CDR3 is TGTGCCAGCATAGGAGGAAATACGCAGTATTTT. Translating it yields CASIGGNTQYF.

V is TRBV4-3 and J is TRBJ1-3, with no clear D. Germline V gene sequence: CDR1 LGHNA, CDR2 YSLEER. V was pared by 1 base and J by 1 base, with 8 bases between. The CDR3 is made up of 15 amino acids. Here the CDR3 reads CASSQVGGSGNTIYF. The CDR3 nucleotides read TGCGCCAGCAGCCAAGTGGGAGGATCTGGAAACACCATATATTTT.

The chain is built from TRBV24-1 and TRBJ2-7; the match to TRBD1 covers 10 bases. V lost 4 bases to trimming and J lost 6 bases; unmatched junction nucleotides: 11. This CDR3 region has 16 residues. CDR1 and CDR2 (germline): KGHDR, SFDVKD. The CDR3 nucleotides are TGTGCCACCAGTGACCCGCGACAGGGGGCAGCTTCCGAGCAGTACTTC. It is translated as CATSDPRQGAASEQYF.

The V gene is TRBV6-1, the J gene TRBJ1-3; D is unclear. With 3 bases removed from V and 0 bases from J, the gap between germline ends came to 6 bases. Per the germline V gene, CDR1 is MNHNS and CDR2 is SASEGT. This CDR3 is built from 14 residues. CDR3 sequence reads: CASSETTSGNTIYF. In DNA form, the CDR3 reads TGTGCCAGCAGTGAGACAACCTCTGGAAACACCATATATTTT.

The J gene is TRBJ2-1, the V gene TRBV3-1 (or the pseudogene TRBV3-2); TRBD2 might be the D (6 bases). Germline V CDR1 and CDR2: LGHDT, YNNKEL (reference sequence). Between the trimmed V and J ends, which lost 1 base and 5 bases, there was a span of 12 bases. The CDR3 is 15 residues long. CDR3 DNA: TGTGCCAGCAGCCAAGCCGGGGCGGGACACAATGAGCAGTTCTTC. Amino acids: CASSQAGAGHNEQFF.

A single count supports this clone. CDR3 coding DNA: TGTGCCAGCTCATTGTCAATCGAGCAGTACTTC. It is translated as CASSLSIEQYF. The V gene is TRBV18, the J gene TRBJ2-7; D not certain. CDR1 and CDR2 from the germline V gene are KGHSH and LQKENI. The germline V and J ends were trimmed by 5 bases and 6 bases, with 8 bases remaining between them. The CDR3 sequence is 11 residues long.

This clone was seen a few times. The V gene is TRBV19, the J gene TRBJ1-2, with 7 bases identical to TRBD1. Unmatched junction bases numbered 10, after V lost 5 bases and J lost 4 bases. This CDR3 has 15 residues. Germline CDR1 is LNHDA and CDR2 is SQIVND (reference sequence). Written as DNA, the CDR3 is TGTGCCAGTAGTCCCCACCAGGGGGTAGGCTATGGCTACACCTTC. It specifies CASSPHQGVGYGYTF.

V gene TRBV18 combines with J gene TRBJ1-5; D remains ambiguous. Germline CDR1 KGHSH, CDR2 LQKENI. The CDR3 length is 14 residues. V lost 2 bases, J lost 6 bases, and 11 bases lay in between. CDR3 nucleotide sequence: TGTGCCAGCTCACCATCTCGGGGATCTCAGCCCCAGCATTTT. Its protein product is CASSPSRGSQPQHF.

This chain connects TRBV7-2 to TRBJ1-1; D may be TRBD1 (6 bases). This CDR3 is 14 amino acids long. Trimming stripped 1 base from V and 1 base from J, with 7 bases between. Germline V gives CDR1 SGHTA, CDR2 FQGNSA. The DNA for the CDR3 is TGTGCCAGCAGCTTAGGGACAGCGAACACTGAAGCTTTCTTT. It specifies CASSLGTANTEAFF.

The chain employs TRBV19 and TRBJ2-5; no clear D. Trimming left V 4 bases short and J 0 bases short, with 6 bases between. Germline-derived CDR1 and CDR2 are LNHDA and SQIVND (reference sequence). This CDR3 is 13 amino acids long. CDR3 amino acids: CASSTGYQETQYF. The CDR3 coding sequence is TGTGCCAGTAGTACAGGATACCAAGAGACCCAGTACTTC.

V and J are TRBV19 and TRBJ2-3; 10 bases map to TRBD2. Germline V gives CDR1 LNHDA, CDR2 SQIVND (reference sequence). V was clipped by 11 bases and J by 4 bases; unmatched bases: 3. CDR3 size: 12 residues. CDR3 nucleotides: TGTGCCGTCGGGACTAGCGCAGATACGCAGTATTTT. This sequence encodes CAVGTSADTQYF.

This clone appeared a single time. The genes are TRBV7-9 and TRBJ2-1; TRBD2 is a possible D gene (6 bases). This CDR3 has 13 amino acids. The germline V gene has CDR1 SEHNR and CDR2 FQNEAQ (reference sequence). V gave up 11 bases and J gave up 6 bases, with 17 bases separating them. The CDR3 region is CAGGMSGRNEQFF. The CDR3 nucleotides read TGTGCCGGCGGCATGAGCGGGCGCAATGAGCAGTTCTTC.

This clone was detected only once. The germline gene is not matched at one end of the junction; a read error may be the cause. CDR3 sequence (DNA): TGTGCCAGCACTTTAGGGGGGCTAGCTGAAGCTTTCTTT. This codes for CASTLGGLAEAFF. The V call is TRBV12-3 or TRBV12-4, the J call TRBJ1-1; a weak D match, TRBD1 (6 bases). This CDR3 region has 13 residues.

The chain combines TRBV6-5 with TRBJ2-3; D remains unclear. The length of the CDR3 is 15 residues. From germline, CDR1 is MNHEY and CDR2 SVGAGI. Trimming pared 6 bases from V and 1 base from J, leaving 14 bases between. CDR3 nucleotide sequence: TGTGCCAGCAGAAGACTCCACTCCGGCACAGATACGCAGTATTTT. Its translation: CASRRLHSGTDTQYF.

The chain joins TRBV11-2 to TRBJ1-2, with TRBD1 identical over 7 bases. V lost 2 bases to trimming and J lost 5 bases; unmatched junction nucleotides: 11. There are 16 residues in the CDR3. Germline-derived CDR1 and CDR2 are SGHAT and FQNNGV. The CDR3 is CASSLSGGTGEYGYTF. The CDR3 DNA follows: TGTGCCAGCAGCTTATCGGGTGGTACAGGGGAGTATGGCTACACCTTC.

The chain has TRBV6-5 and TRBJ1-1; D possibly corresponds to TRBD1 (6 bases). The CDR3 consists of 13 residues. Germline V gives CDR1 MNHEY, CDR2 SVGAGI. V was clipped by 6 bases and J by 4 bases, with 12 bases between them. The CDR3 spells CASRQVGGTEAFF. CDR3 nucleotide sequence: TGTGCCAGCAGGCAGGTAGGGGGCACTGAAGCTTTCTTT.

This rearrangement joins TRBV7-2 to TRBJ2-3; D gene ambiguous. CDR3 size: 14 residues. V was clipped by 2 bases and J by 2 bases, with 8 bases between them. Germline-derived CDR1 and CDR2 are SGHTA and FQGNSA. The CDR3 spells CASSLMENTDTQYF. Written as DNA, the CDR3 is TGTGCCAGCAGCTTAATGGAGAACACAGATACGCAGTATTTT.

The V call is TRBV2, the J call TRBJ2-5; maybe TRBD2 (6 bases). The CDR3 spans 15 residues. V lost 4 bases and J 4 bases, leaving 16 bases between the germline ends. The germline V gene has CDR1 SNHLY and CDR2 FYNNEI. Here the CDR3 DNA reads TGTGCCAGCAGTGTTTATTCCGGACTAATAGAGACCCAGTACTTC. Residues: CASSVYSGLIETQYF.

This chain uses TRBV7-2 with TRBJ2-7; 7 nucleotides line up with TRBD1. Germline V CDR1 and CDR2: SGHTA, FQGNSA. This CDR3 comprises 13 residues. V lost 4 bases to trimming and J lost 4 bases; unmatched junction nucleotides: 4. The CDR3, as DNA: TGTGCCAGCAGCTGGGGACAGAGGTACGAGCAGTACTTC. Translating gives CASSWGQRYEQYF.